Described below is a single TCR beta chain sequence and its context. Its target is unknown. A much larger clone is a single base away; this may be a read error. The record originates from a study of T cells after yellow fever vaccination. General study results and limits: Most primary-vaccination clones reappeared after the booster (96% CD4, 75% to 90% CD8). Sorted repertoires could include abundant contaminating clonotypes from bulk cells. Compared with primary, the secondary response was weaker and peaked at day 5, not 15.

V lost 3 bases and J lost 7, with 11 bases in between. Per germline, CDR1 ENHRY and CDR2 SYGVKD. CDR3 length: 13 amino acids. TCRdb reprocessed the 5' RACE reads with MiXCR, giving one entry per CDR3 protein. The repertoire holds some 100,000 distinct CDR3 sequences, with around 6.7% as singletons. This chain uses TRBV10-3 with TRBJ2-3; D perhaps matches TRBD1 (5 bases). The clonotype comes from a man between 18 and 29 years old who received the YFV17D yellow fever vaccine. The material sequenced was CD4+ T cells sorted from PBMCs, taken roughly 46 days after the first yellow fever vaccination. Here the CDR3 reads CAISDFRGYTQYF. The CDR3 coding sequence is TGTGCCATCAGTGATTTTAGGGGATATACGCAGTATTTT.